One T cell receptor (beta chain) is described in this entry. Its specificity is not known. This entry comes from a study of T cells after yellow fever vaccination. Across the whole study: The fractions with low cell numbers were processed using SMART-Seq v4 Ultra Low Input. Study-wide results and caveats: Contamination by abundant bulk-population clonotypes could be present in FACS-sorted repertoires. After the booster, around 95% of CD4 and more than 85% of CD8 primary-response clones were re-detected.

TCRdb called the 5' RACE reads again in MiXCR, with one record for every CDR3 protein. Of 400,000 or so distinct CDR3 sequences listed, under 7.5% are singletons. CDR1 is DFQATT and CDR2 is SNEGSKA in the germline V gene (reference sequence). This CDR3 is 14 amino acids long. This TCR came from a man aged 25 to 45 who received the YFV17D yellow fever vaccine. The V gene is TRBV20-1, the J gene TRBJ1-5, with TRBD1 matching 10 bases. Sequencing used PBMCs, obtained 5 days after the yellow fever booster vaccination. CDR3 region: CFAGPTGGLQPQHF. The CDR3 DNA sequence: TGCTTCGCTGGCCCGACAGGGGGCTTGCAGCCCCAGCATTTT.